The 3 T cell receptor beta chains presented below share a single source sample, sequenced in a study of shared clonotypes between healthy human individuals (dated by TCRdb to about 2020). The library relied on the immunoSEQ multiplex PCR assay. What TCRdb holds here is the immuneACCESS table cut down to in-frame rearrangements. Part of the clones is not present; checked against another copy, under half of the missing clones reflect an unresolved V gene, and the others are unexplained. Recorded for this sample are millions of clones; 85% to 95% of them occurred a single time. Of the sample, over 0.12% is held by the ten largest clones. The sample consisted of naive CD4+ T cells sorted from blood. The label giving this sample's cell subset or site can be read as: CD45RA+ positively selected. The receptors come from a man aged 18-30 years in good health.

In nucleotides, the CDR3 is TGTGCCAGCAGTTTACTGGGGGCTATAAGTAATTCACCCCTCCACTTT. The encoded protein is CASSLLGAISNSPLHF. V and J are TRBV27 and TRBJ1-6, with TRBD1 as a possible D gene (6 bases). Germline V gene data show CDR1 as MNHEY and CDR2 as SMNVEV (reference sequence). The CDR3 has 16 amino acids. Trimming shortened V by 2 bases and J by 6 bases, and 14 bases separated the two germline ends.

The chain joins TRBV10-3 to TRBJ2-7; D possibly corresponds to TRBD1 (6 bases). The CDR3 has 12 amino acids. V lost 4 bases, J lost 3 bases, and 7 bases lay in between. CDR1 is ENHRY and CDR2 is SYGVKD in the germline V gene. The DNA for the CDR3 is TGTGCCATCAGTGGAGGGGGCTACGAGCAGTACTTC. As protein: CAISGGGYEQYF.

On this clone itself: Other DNA sequences of this sample code for an identical CDR3. CDR3: CASSFSGLAGETQYF. The CDR3 coding sequence is TGTGCCAGCAGCTTTTCAGGTCTAGCGGGAGAGACCCAGTACTTC. The rearrangement links TRBV7-6 to TRBJ2-5; 8 bases agree with TRBD2. The CDR3 sequence is 15 residues long. After removal of 3 bases from V and 4 bases from J, the junction contained 7 bases not matched to a gene. The germline CDR1 and CDR2 sequences are SGHVS and FNYEAQ.